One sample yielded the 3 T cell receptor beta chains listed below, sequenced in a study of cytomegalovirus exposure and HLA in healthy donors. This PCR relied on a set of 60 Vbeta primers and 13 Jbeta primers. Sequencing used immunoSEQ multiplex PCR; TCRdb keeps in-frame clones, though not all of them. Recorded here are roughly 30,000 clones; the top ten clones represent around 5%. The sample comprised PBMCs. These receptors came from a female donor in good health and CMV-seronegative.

CDR3 bases: TGTGCCAGCAGTAATAGGGGGACCGGGGAGCTGTTTTTT. Translated, it gives CASSNRGTGELFF. The rearrangement joins TRBV2 to TRBJ2-2, with D perhaps matching TRBD1 (6 bases). The CDR3 sequence is 13 residues long. The germline V gene has CDR1 SNHLY and CDR2 FYNNEI. V shed 5 bases and J shed 5 bases, with 9 bases lying between them.

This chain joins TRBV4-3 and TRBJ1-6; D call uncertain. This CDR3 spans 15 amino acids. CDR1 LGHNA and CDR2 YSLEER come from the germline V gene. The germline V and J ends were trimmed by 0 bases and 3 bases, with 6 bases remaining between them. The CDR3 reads CASSQDPVYNSPLHF. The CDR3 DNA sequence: TGCGCCAGCAGCCAAGACCCGGTCTATAATTCACCCCTCCACTTT.

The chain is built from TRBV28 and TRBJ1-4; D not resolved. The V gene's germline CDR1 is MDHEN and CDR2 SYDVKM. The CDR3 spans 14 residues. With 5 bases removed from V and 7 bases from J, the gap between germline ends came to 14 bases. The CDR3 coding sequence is TGTGCCAGCAGTCCCCCGGTGCGTGGTGAAAAACTGTTTTTT. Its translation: CASSPPVRGEKLFF.